This T cell receptor (beta chain) came from a study of shared T cell receptors in the human thymus. The table came from immunoSEQ multiplex PCR; TCRdb's copy has only in-frame clones and leaves some out. The table shows 600,000 or so clones, with about 89% occurring only once. CDR3 length: 16 amino acids. Germline values: CDR1 LNHNV, CDR2 YYDKDF (reference sequence). V was shortened by 0 bases and J by 1 base, with 12 bases between the two germline ends. The data also belong to a second study, concerning human thymus T cells.

This sequence was found in a boy under two years old with a congenital heart defect. The chain recombines TRBV15 with TRBJ1-1; tentatively, D is TRBD1 (6 bases). The sequenced sample consisted of thymocytes. CDR3 region: CATSRDHGGRNTEAFF. Here the CDR3 DNA reads TGTGCCACCAGCAGAGATCACGGGGGGCGGAACACTGAAGCTTTCTTT.